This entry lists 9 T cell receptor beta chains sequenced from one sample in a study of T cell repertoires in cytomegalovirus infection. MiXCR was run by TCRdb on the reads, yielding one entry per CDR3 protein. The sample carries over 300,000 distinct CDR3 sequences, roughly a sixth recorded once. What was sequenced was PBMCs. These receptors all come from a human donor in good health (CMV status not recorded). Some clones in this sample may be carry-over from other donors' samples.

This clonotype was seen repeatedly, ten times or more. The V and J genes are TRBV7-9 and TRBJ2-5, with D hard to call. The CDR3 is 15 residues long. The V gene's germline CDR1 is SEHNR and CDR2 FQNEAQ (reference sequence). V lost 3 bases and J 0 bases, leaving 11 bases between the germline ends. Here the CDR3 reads CASSFPIPDQETQYF. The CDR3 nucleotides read TGTGCCAGCAGCTTCCCCATACCAGACCAAGAGACCCAGTACTTC.

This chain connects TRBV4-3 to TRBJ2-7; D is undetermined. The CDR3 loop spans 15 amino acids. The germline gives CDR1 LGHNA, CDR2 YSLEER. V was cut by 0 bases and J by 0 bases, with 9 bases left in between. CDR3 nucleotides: TGCGCCAGCAGCCAAGATCGCGAAGTCTCCTACGAGCAGTACTTC. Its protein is CASSQDREVSYEQYF.

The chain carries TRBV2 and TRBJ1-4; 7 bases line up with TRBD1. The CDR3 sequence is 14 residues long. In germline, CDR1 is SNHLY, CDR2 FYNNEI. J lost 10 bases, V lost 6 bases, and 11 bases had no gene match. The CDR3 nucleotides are TGTGCCAGCAGCCCACAGGGGACCTTGCTAAAACTGTTTTTT. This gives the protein CASSPQGTLLKLFF.

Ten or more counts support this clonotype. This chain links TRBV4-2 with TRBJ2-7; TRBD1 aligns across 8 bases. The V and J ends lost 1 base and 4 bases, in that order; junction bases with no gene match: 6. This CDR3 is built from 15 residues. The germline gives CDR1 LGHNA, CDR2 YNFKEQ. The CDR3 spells CASSQAQGATYEQYF. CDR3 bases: TGTGCCAGCAGCCAAGCCCAGGGGGCTACTTACGAGCAGTACTTC.

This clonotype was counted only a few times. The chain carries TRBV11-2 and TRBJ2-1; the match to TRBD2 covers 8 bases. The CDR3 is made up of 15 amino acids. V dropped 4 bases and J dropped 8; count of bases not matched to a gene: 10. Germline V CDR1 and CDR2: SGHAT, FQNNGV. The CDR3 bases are TGTGCCAGCAGCTACTTAGCGGGGTGGGTACATGAGCAGTTCTTC. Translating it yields CASSYLAGWVHEQFF.

CDR3 protein: CSGNERGGLYEQYF. The CDR3 nucleotides read TGCAGTGGAAATGAGCGGGGGGGCCTCTACGAGCAGTACTTC. The V and J genes are TRBV20-1 and TRBJ2-7; 10 nucleotides line up with TRBD2. There are 14 residues in the CDR3. The germline V gene encodes CDR1 DFQATT and CDR2 SNEGSKA (reference sequence). The trim removed 7 bases at V and 3 bases at J, leaving 9 bases unmatched.

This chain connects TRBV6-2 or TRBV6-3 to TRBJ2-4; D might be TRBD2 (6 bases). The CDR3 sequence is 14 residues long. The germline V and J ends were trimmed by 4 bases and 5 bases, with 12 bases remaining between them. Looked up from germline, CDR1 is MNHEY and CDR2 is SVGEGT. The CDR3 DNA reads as TGTGCCAGCAGTTCCCCTGGAGGGGAAAACATTCAGTACTTC. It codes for CASSSPGGENIQYF.

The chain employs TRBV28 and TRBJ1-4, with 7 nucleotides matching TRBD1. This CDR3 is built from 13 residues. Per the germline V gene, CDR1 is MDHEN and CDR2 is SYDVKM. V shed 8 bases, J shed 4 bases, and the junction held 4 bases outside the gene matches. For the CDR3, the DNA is TGTGCCAGCTCGGGACAGATTAATGAAAAACTGTTTTTT. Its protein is CASSGQINEKLFF.

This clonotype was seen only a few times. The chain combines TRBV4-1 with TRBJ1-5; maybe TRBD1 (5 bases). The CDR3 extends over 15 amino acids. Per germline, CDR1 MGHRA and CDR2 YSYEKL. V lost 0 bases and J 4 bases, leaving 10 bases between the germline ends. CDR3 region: CASSQDDRRNQPQHF. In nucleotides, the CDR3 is TGCGCCAGCAGCCAAGATGACAGAAGAAATCAGCCCCAGCATTTT.